This TCR beta chain was retrieved from a study of shared clonotypes between healthy human individuals. About this clone: Its antigen is as yet unknown.

Study observations and caveats: It was expected that sequencing depth would affect clonotype sharing among donors.

Using immunoSEQ multiplex PCR, the repertoire was profiled, and TCRdb retains in-frame clones only, with some absent. Here the sample spans over 1.5 million clones, 95% to 99% being singletons. V was pared by 3 bases and J by 2 bases, with 3 bases of the junction left unmatched. The CDR3 has 14 amino acids. Germline V gives CDR1 SGDLS, CDR2 YYNGEE. V gene TRBV9 combines with J gene TRBJ2-7; 9 nucleotides line up with TRBD2. The receptor's source is a man aged 25 to 45 in good health. Sequencing was carried out using naive CD4+ T cells sorted from blood. Subset defined: CD45RA+ positively selected. As DNA, the CDR3 is TGTGCCAGCAGCGAGGGACTAGCCACCTACGAGCAGTACTTC. Residues: CASSEGLATYEQYF.